The 17 T cell receptor beta chains reported below all come from one sample, sequenced in a study of blood T cell repertoires in COVID-19 (dated by TCRdb to the early 2020s). Libraries came from the immunoSEQ multiplex PCR assay. The table comes from immuneACCESS by way of TCRdb, which keeps in-frame sequences with V and J called. Part of the clones is missing from these tables; in studies checked, under half for an unresolved V gene and the rest for unknown reasons. The sample yields about 240,000 clones; roughly 86% were counted once. The ten largest clones add up to 2.6% of the sample. The material sequenced was PBMCs or T cells enriched from blood (not recorded which). These receptors all stem from a woman under 40 with acute COVID-19.

This chain links TRBV2 with TRBJ2-3; TRBD1 aligns across 8 bases. The ends lost 6 bases at V and 2 bases at J; junction bases unmatched: 7. In germline, CDR1 is SNHLY, CDR2 FYNNEI. CDR3 size: 15 residues. CDR3 sequence reads: CASSPDRGNTDTQYF. The CDR3 coding sequence is TGTGCCAGCAGCCCCGACAGGGGCAACACAGATACGCAGTATTTT.

As to this clone: One junction end disagrees with the germline gene, perhaps due to a read error. The CDR3 sequence is CASKGGGMTVAFF. The CDR3 DNA reads TGTGCCAGCAAAGGGGGGGGTATGACTGTAGCTTTCTTT. The V call is TRBV12-3 or TRBV12-4, the J call TRBJ1-1, with a tentative D call TRBD1 (6 bases). The CDR3 runs 13 residues.

The gene calls are TRBV2 and TRBJ1-5, with a possible D match to TRBD1 (6 bases). This CDR3 spans 14 amino acids. Trimming cost V 1 base and J 4 bases, with 8 bases left between them. The germline gives CDR1 SNHLY, CDR2 FYNNEI. The CDR3: CASSEGRGNQPQHF. Here the CDR3 DNA reads TGTGCCAGCAGTGAAGGTAGGGGGAATCAGCCCCAGCATTTT.

This clone was seen once. This rearrangement joins TRBV10-2 to TRBJ2-3, with D possibly being TRBD2 (5 bases). Between the trimmed V and J ends, which lost 5 bases and 6 bases, there was a span of 15 bases. This CDR3 is 14 amino acids long. Germline CDR1 reads WSHSY; CDR2 reads SAAADI. CDR3 loop: CASSPTRPGDTQYF. The CDR3 region has the DNA TGCGCCAGCAGTCCAACTAGGCCCGGGGATACGCAGTATTTT.

The rearrangement uses TRBV7-9 and TRBJ1-5; possibly TRBD1 for D (6 bases). The germline gives CDR1 SEHNR, CDR2 FQNEAQ (reference sequence). The CDR3 sequence is 16 residues long. Trimming stripped 5 bases from V and 5 bases from J, with 19 bases between. CDR3 DNA: TGTGCCAGCAGCCAGAGGGGGGGCGCGGGCCATCAGCCCCAGCATTTT. It is translated as CASSQRGGAGHQPQHF. The entire variable domain, with the rest obtained from reference TRBV7-9 and TRBJ1-5, is as follows: DTGVSQNPRHKITKRGQNVTFRCDPISEHNRLYWYRQTLGQGPEFLTYFQNEAQLEKSRLLSDRFSAERPKGSFSTLEIQRTEQGDSAMYLCASSQRGGAGHQPQHFGDGTRLSIL.

In its sample, this clone was seen once. The rearrangement joins TRBV5-1 to TRBJ2-5; possibly TRBD2 for D (5 bases). In germline, CDR1 is SGHRS, CDR2 YFSETQ. This CDR3 region has 14 residues. V lost 2 bases to trimming and J lost 2 bases, with 10 bases between them. The CDR3 loop is CASSFGRTQETQYF. The CDR3 DNA sequence: TGCGCCAGCAGCTTCGGACGGACTCAAGAGACCCAGTACTTC.

The chain links TRBV6-5 to TRBJ1-2, with 10 bases lining up with TRBD1. Losses at the gene ends were 6 bases for V and 8 bases for J; bases not matched to a gene: 9. The CDR3 totals 14 residues. CDR1 is MNHEY and CDR2 is SVGAGI in the germline V gene. The CDR3 coding sequence is TGTGCCAGCAGCCCGGGACAGGGGTCTTGGGGCTACACCTTC. Its protein product is CASSPGQGSWGYTF.

Only a few counts were recorded for this clone. The chain links TRBV3-1 (or the pseudogene TRBV3-2) to TRBJ1-4; D not certain. The germline V and J ends were trimmed by 0 bases and 9 bases, with 14 bases remaining between them. Germline CDR1 reads LGHDT; CDR2 reads YNNKEL (reference sequence). The CDR3 runs to 15 residues. The CDR3 loop reads CASSQDRSSGKKLFF. The CDR3 bases are TGTGCCAGCAGCCAAGATCGGTCCTCGGGGAAAAAACTGTTTTTT.

The V call is TRBV6-5, the J call TRBJ2-7, with a tentative D call TRBD1 (6 bases). Germline values: CDR1 MNHEY, CDR2 SVGAGI. The V gene lost 3 bases and the J gene lost 1 base, with 7 bases spanning the gap. This CDR3 has 13 residues. CDR3 sequence reads: CASSYGQSYEQYF. The CDR3 DNA follows: TGTGCCAGCAGTTATGGACAGTCCTACGAGCAGTACTTC.

The chain couples TRBV13 to TRBJ1-1; the D gene is possibly TRBD1 (5 bases). The CDR3 is 14 residues long. The germline V gene has CDR1 PRHDT and CDR2 FYEKMQ (reference sequence). V gave up 5 bases and J gave up 2 bases, with 12 bases separating them. The CDR3 loop reads CASSPDKQNTEAFF. DNA for the CDR3: TGTGCCAGCAGCCCGGACAAACAAAACACTGAAGCTTTCTTT.

This chain joins TRBV7-2 and TRBJ1-5; 8 nucleotides align to TRBD1. This CDR3 region has 15 residues. The trim removed 1 base at V and 4 bases at J, leaving 3 bases unmatched. From germline, CDR1 is SGHTA and CDR2 FQGNSA. CDR3 in DNA: TGTGCCAGCAGCTTAGGACAGGGGAGGAATCAGCCCCAGCATTTT. Its translation is CASSLGQGRNQPQHF.

The chain links TRBV10-3 to TRBJ1-3; 9 bases match TRBD1. The germline V gene encodes CDR1 ENHRY and CDR2 SYGVKD. The CDR3 has 15 residues. V shed 3 bases and J 2 bases; nucleotides not matched to a gene: 2. The CDR3 coding sequence is TGTGCCATCAGTGATGGGACAGGGCCTGGAAACACCATATATTTT. Protein sequence: CAISDGTGPGNTIYF.

V is TRBV3-1 (or the pseudogene TRBV3-2) and J is TRBJ2-5; 7 bases line up with TRBD2. This CDR3 is 14 amino acids long. Germline V gene data show CDR1 as LGHDT and CDR2 as YNNKEL (reference sequence). J was trimmed by 5 bases and V by 6 bases; bases with no gene match: 9. CDR3 region: CASSPGLVRETQYF. CDR3 bases: TGTGCCAGCAGTCCCGGACTAGTCAGGGAGACCCAGTACTTC.

The V gene is TRBV7-2, the J gene TRBJ2-1; 7 bases align to TRBD1. CDR3 length: 12 residues. The germline V gene has CDR1 SGHTA and CDR2 FQGNSA. V was clipped by 5 bases and J by 14 bases; unmatched bases: 9. The CDR3 protein is CASSPPTGRKFF. The CDR3 DNA follows: TGTGCCAGCAGCCCGCCGACAGGGCGGAAGTTCTTC. Together with reference TRBV7-2 and TRBJ2-1, the CDR3 gives the full variable domain: GAGVSQSPSNKVTEKGKDVELRCDPISGHTALYWYRQSLGQGLEFLIYFQGNSAPDKSGLPSDRFSAERTGGSVSTLTIQRTQQEDSAVYLCASSPPTGRKFFGPGTRLTVL.

CDR3 sequence (DNA): TGTGCCATCAGCCGCGACAGGGGGCGCGGGAACACTGAAGCTTTCTTT. This sequence encodes CAISRDRGRGNTEAFF. The chain couples TRBV10-3 to TRBJ1-1; 10 positions agree with TRBD1. In germline, CDR1 is ENHRY, CDR2 SYGVKD. This CDR3 contains 16 residues. V shed 6 bases and J 1 base; nucleotides not matched to a gene: 8.

The chain joins TRBV5-1 to TRBJ1-6; the D gene is possibly TRBD1 (5 bases). Looked up from germline, CDR1 is SGHRS and CDR2 is YFSETQ. CDR3 length: 16 residues. Trimming removed 2 bases at V and 3 bases at J, with 12 bases between. The CDR3 reads CASSLGHFNYNSPLHF. Written as DNA, the CDR3 is TGCGCCAGCAGCTTAGGACACTTTAACTATAATTCACCCCTCCACTTT.

V is TRBV5-1 and J is TRBJ2-1; TRBD1 matches at 12 bases. Per the germline V gene, CDR1 is SGHRS and CDR2 is YFSETQ. The CDR3 has 16 amino acids. Trimming cost V 3 bases and J 9 bases; bases outside gene matches: 10. The CDR3 here is CASSSTGQGAYGEQFF. CDR3 nucleotides: TGCGCCAGCAGCTCGACGGGACAGGGGGCGTACGGTGAGCAGTTCTTC. The full variable domain, completed using reference TRBV5-1 and TRBJ2-1, is KAGVTQTPRYLIKTRGQQVTLSCSPISGHRSVSWYQQTPGQGLQFLFEYFSETQRNKGNFPGRFSGRQFSNSRSEMNVSTLELGDSALYLCASSSTGQGAYGEQFFGPGTRLTVL.